The next 6 T cell receptor beta chains were all read from a single sample in a study of T cell changes during pregnancy in multiple sclerosis. Using immunoSEQ multiplex PCR, the repertoire was profiled, and TCRdb retains in-frame clones only, with some absent. The data hold 50,000 to 65,000 clones, with roughly nine tenths observed a single time. Material: CD4+ T cells from peripheral blood mononuclear cells, obtained in the first trimester of pregnancy. All receptors derive from a female donor with multiple sclerosis, enrolled in a pregnancy study.

On this clone itself: Within the sample, other DNA sequences also encode this same CDR3. V is TRBV5-1 and J is TRBJ2-7, with a possible D match to TRBD2 (5 bases). The CDR3 totals 14 residues. Deletions cut 2 bases from V and 0 bases from J, with 9 bases between. Germline assignment: CDR1 SGHRS and CDR2 YFSETQ. DNA for the CDR3: TGCGCCAGCAGCTTAGGCGGAGGCTCCTACGAGCAGTACTTC. Protein sequence: CASSLGGGSYEQYF.

V gene TRBV18 combines with J gene TRBJ2-6, with D maybe TRBD1 (6 bases). Germline assignment: CDR1 KGHSH and CDR2 LQKENI. Trimming removed 5 bases from V and 1 base from J, with 9 bases in between. The CDR3 consists of 15 residues. The DNA for the CDR3 is TGTGCCAGCTCAGAGGGGGTTTCTGGGGCCAACGTCCTGACTTTC. Encoded protein: CASSEGVSGANVLTF.

The chain combines TRBV30 with TRBJ1-5; 7 bases are shared with TRBD1. Germline CDR1 GTSNPN, CDR2 SVGIG (reference sequence). This CDR3 is 14 amino acids long. V trimming: 2 bases; J trimming: 6 bases; junction bases outside the gene matches: 7. The CDR3: CAWSPGRGPQPQHF. In nucleotides, the CDR3 is TGTGCCTGGAGTCCCGGTAGGGGGCCTCAGCCCCAGCATTTT.

V usage is TRBV6-5 and J usage is TRBJ2-2; perhaps TRBD2 as D (7 bases). The CDR3 has 14 amino acids. Germline CDR1 MNHEY, CDR2 SVGAGI. The V end lost 8 bases, the J end lost 6 bases, and 16 bases lay between the germline ends. Written as DNA, the CDR3 is TGTGCCAGCCGGAAGGGGGGGAAGGCCGGGGAGCTGTTTTTT. Encoded protein: CASRKGGKAGELFF.

V and J are TRBV10-3 and TRBJ2-6, with a tentative D call TRBD2 (5 bases). With 3 bases removed from V and 0 bases from J, the gap between germline ends came to 12 bases. CDR1 is ENHRY and CDR2 is SYGVKD in the germline V gene. This CDR3 is 17 amino acids long. The CDR3: CAISDPLGSSGANVLTF. The DNA of the CDR3 is TGTGCCATCAGTGACCCCTTGGGGAGCTCTGGGGCCAACGTCCTGACTTTC.

The CDR3 DNA follows: TGTGCCAGCAGCAGATTGGGGGGAAGCGGGGGGGCCGGCGAGCAGTACTTC. Its translation: CASSRLGGSGGAGEQYF. The rearrangement joins TRBV5-6 to TRBJ2-7; 10 nucleotides align to TRBD2. Germline-derived CDR1 and CDR2 are SGHDT and YYEEEE. The CDR3 has 17 residues. V lost 4 bases, J lost 6 bases, and 16 bases stayed unmatched.